This TCR beta chain comes out of a study of cytomegalovirus exposure and HLA in healthy donors. On this clone: Its target is unknown. The same CDR3 is also encoded by other DNA sequences in this sample.

The germline V gene encodes CDR1 MRHNA and CDR2 SNTAGT. The CDR3 totals 16 residues. J was trimmed by 7 bases and V by 6 bases; bases with no gene match: 11. Use of 60 Vbeta and 13 Jbeta primers characterized the PCR. Per the study methods: A later analysis counted 80 million or so unique TCR beta chains, 10 million to 12 million shared. Sequenced by immunoSEQ multiplex PCR; TCRdb stores in-frame clones only, minus some. V, J and clone size are those of that table, while D and trimming were read from the DNA. The table lists about 90,000 clones, about 88% of them singletons. Study conclusions and caveats: Associated with cytomegalovirus, according to the listing, were 170 or so TCR beta chains. A later analysis showed that HLA-associated TCR beta chains had undergone more clonal expansion than equally common others. Later on, an analysis tied under 20,000 TCR beta sequences to HLA alleles at 0.05 false discovery rate.

The chain uses TRBV6-4 and TRBJ1-6; TRBD1 agrees at 8 bases. This TCR was sampled from a man aged 18 to 30 in good health and CMV-seronegative. Sequences were obtained from PBMCs. The CDR3: CASRADRDRENSPLHF. The DNA of the CDR3 is TGTGCCAGCAGAGCGGACAGGGATAGAGAAAATTCACCCCTCCACTTT.